This T cell receptor beta chain was profiled in a study of T cell repertoires in cytomegalovirus infection. Study-level information: Carrying CMV and the relevant HLA type showed in public TCR beta signatures.

This clonotype occurred a few times. What it binds is unknown. The study, taken as a whole, reports: CMV-specific TCR beta clonotypes restricted by HLA-C dominated the ex vivo response. CMV carriers having the relevant HLA were flagged by cumulative public TCR beta family frequency.

TCRdb re-called the reads with MiXCR, one entry per CDR3 protein. The data contain 100,000 or so distinct CDR3 sequences, less than 25% of them singletons. V lost 10 bases and J 7 bases, leaving 23 bases between the germline ends. The V gene's germline CDR1 is ENHRY and CDR2 SYGVKD. CDR3 length equals 14 residues. This receptor was obtained from a human donor in good health (CMV status not recorded). Some clones in this sample may be carry-over from other donors' samples. Sequenced: CD8+ T cells from PBMCs. This rearrangement joins TRBV10-3 to TRBJ2-7, with a possible D match to TRBD2 (5 bases). Here the CDR3 DNA reads TGTGCCACTTCGATACAGAATACCGGGGAAGAGCAGTACTTC. Translating it yields CATSIQNTGEEQYF.